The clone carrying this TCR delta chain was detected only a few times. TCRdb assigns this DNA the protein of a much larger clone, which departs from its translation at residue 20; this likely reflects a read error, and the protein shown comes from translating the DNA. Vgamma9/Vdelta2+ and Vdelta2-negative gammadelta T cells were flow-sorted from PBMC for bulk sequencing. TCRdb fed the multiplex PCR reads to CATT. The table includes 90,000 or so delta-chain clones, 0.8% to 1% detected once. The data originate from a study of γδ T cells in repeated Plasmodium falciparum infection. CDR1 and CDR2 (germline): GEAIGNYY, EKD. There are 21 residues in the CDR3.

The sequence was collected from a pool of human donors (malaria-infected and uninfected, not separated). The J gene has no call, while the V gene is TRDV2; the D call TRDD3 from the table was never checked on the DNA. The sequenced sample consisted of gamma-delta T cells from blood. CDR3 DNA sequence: TGTGCCTGTGACACCGGGGGACTACTGGGGGATACTGGCTGGGACACCCGACAGATGATTTTC. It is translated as CACDTGGLLGDTGWDTRQMIF.